The rows below give T cell receptor beta chains drawn from one sample of a study of OX40 agonist ivuxolimab in advanced cancers. This table comes from immunoSEQ multiplex PCR, and its TCRdb copy is limited to in-frame clones, with some not included. The top ten clones hold roughly 1% of a sample with 60,000 to 75,000 clones, 85% to 95% of them seen once. The sample consisted of CD4+ or CD8+ T cells sorted from blood, taken in a trial of the OX40 agonist ivuxolimab. These receptors came from an adult with an advanced solid tumor such as melanoma, head and neck, liver or kidney cancer. Each CDR3 is given with its conserved first and last residue. Fields, in order: D gene, clone size, V gene, J gene, CDR3 DNA, CDR3 protein. The D gene is left open where the match is weak. The listing skips clone size in some rows; elsewhere it reads once, few, many or a size class.

-	-	TRBV5-1	TRBJ1-1	TGCGCCAGCAGCTATGGACAAGGACAATCAATGAACACTGAAGCTTTCTTT	CASSYGQGQSMNTEAFF
TRBD2	once	TRBV5-5	TRBJ2-3	TGTGCCAGCAGCGGGACTAGCGCCCTTCCAGATACGCAGTATTTT	CASSGTSALPDTQYF
-	-	TRBV5-1	TRBJ1-6	TGCGCCAGCAGCCTCCCCCAGACAGGAGCCAATTCACCCCTCCACTTT	CASSLPQTGANSPLHF
TRBD1	once	TRBV7-4	TRBJ2-7	TGTGCCAGCAGCCTCCGGGACAGGGTCAGCGAGCAGTACTTC	CASSLRDRVSEQYF
-	-	TRBV2	TRBJ2-7	TGTGCCAGCAGGGGGGGGCCGCGCTGGGAGCAGTACTTC	CASRGGPRWEQYF
-	-	TRBV9	TRBJ2-5	TGTGCCAGCAGCCTAACCCAGGAGGGGACCCAGTACTTC	CASSLTQEGTQYF
-	-	TRBV19	TRBJ1-2	TGTGCCAGTAGTATCCCCACTGCGGGTAACTATGGCTACACCTTC	CASSIPTAGNYGYTF
-	-	TRBV19	TRBJ2-7	TGTGCCAGTAGTATACGGCAGGTTAGTTGGAACGAGCAGTACTTC	CASSIRQVSWNEQYF
-	-	TRBV6-1	TRBJ2-3	TGTGCCAGCAGTGATGGGACTGGTCTCGTCACAGATACGCAGTATTTT	CASSDGTGLVTDTQYF
-	-	TRBV11-2	TRBJ1-4	TGTGCCAGCAGCTTAGCCAGGGGTGCAACTAATGAAAAACTGTTTTTT	CASSLARGATNEKLFF
-	-	TRBV6-5	TRBJ2-7	TGTGCCAGCAGTTACTCGATGGCTCTCTCCTACGAGCAGTACTTC	CASSYSMALSYEQYF
-	-	TRBV28	TRBJ1-5	TGTGCCAGCAGTACAGGGTTTAGCAATCAGCCCCAGCATTTT	CASSTGFSNQPQHF
-	-	TRBV18	TRBJ2-6	TGTGCCAGCTCACTTGACAGCTTGGGGGCCAACGTCCTGACTTTC	CASSLDSLGANVLTF
TRBD1	-	TRBV2	TRBJ1-1	TGTGCCAGCAGGACCGGGACAGCAAACACTGAAGCTTTCTTT	CASRTGTANTEAFF
TRBD2	-	TRBV7-8	TRBJ2-1	TGTGCCAGCAGCTTAGAACTAGCGGGGGACAATGAGCAGTTCTTC	CASSLELAGDNEQFF
-	-	TRBV23-1	TRBJ1-4	TGCGCCAGAATTCGGGGGGGAAGGAATGAAAAACTGTTTTTT	CARIRGGRNEKLFF
-	-	TRBV29-1	TRBJ2-3	TGCAGCGTAGGGCTAGATACGCAGTATTTT	CSVGLDTQYF
-	-	TRBV18	TRBJ2-1	TGTGCCAGCTCACCCGGACAGACTAGAGCCGGGGGTGAGCAGTTCTTC	CASSPGQTRAGGEQFF
TRBD1	-	TRBV19	TRBJ1-5	TGTGCCAGTAGTATATCCGGGGACAGTAATCAGCCCCAGCATTTT	CASSISGDSNQPQHF
-	-	TRBV6-5	TRBJ2-7	TGTGCCAGCAGTACGGGACCCTCCTACGAGCAGTACTTC	CASSTGPSYEQYF
TRBD1	-	TRBV19	TRBJ2-2	TGTGCCAGTAGTCCAGGGGGACAGGGGGCGGCCGGGGAGCTGTTTTTT	CASSPGGQGAAGELFF
-	once	TRBV7-3	TRBJ2-2	TGTGCCAGCAGCTTCGGGGCGGGGACCGGGGAGCTGTTTTTT	CASSFGAGTGELFF
TRBD1	-	TRBV5-4	TRBJ1-6	TGTGCCAGCAGCTTGGAGGCGACAGGGATCCGAAATTCACCCCTCCACTTT	CASSLEATGIRNSPLHF
-	-	TRBV2	TRBJ1-6	TGTGCCAGCAGTCCGGACACTTATAATTCACCCCTCCACTTT	CASSPDTYNSPLHF
-	-	TRBV4-2	TRBJ1-1	TGTGCCAGCAGCCAAGGTGGAGGACTTGAGAACACTGAAGCTTTCTTT	CASSQGGGLENTEAFF
TRBD1	-	TRBV19	TRBJ2-7	TGTGCCAGTAGTATTACCCCCAGGGGGCTTATTTACGAGCAGTACTTC	CASSITPRGLIYEQYF
-	-	TRBV6-6	TRBJ2-5	TGTGCCTCGACTCCGGGGGTGGGCGAGACCCAGTACTTC	CASTPGVGETQYF
-	-	TRBV15	TRBJ1-5	TGTGCCACCAGCGGACCGGGACGGGGGTATCAGCCCCAGCATTTT	CATSGPGRGYQPQHF
TRBD2	-	TRBV2	TRBJ2-3	TGTGCCAGCAGTGCCCTAGCGGGGGGGCTTTTTGATACGCAGTATTTT	CASSALAGGLFDTQYF
-	-	TRBV18	TRBJ2-1	TGTGCCAGCTCACCACGCGCGGGAGACAGGACTTACAATGAGCAGTTCTTC	CASSPRAGDRTYNEQFF
-	once	TRBV9	TRBJ1-2	TGTGCCAGGATCCCATCGGACAGTTCCCATGGCTACACCTTC	CARIPSDSSHGYTF
-	-	TRBV7-2	TRBJ2-3	TGTGCCAGCAGCTTAGCTTTCCCAAGTGATACGCAGTATTTT	CASSLAFPSDTQYF
TRBD1	-	TRBV10-3	TRBJ2-3	TGTGCCAGCATGGACAGGGCTAGCTATGGAACGCAGTATTTT	CASMDRASYGTQYF
-	-	TRBV5-6	TRBJ2-1	TGTGCCAGCAGCTGGGCTTCGGGTCGGTACAATGAGCAGTTCTTC	CASSWASGRYNEQFF
-	-	TRBV23-1	TRBJ1-3	TGCGCCAGCAGTCAACCCCAGGCGCAAACTGGAAACACCATATATTTT	CASSQPQAQTGNTIYF
-	few	TRBV9	TRBJ2-5	TGTGCCAGCAGCGGGTACGGACAGATACAAGAGACCCAGTACTTC	CASSGYGQIQETQYF
-	-	TRBV5-1	TRBJ1-1	TGCGCCAGCAGCTTGGAGGGAACCATGAACACTGAAGCTTTCTTT	CASSLEGTMNTEAFF
-	once	TRBV7-9	TRBJ2-7	TGTGCCAGCTTAAAGAACGAGCAGTACTTC	CASLKNEQYF
TRBD2	-	TRBV5-1	TRBJ2-1	TGCGCCAGCAGCCTATCGAGCGGGAGCTCCTACAATGAGCAGTTCTTC	CASSLSSGSSYNEQFF
-	-	TRBV2	TRBJ1-2	TGTGCCAGGGAGGTGCAGGGGCATGGTGGCTACACCTTC	CAREVQGHGGYTF
TRBD2	-	TRBV5-1	TRBJ2-7	TGCGCCAGCAGCTTAGGGCTAGCGGAAGCCTACGAGCAGTACTTC	CASSLGLAEAYEQYF
-	-	TRBV6-5	TRBJ1-2	TGTGCCAGCAGTTACTCTAGGACCAGCGGTGGCTACACCTTC	CASSYSRTSGGYTF
-	-	TRBV2	TRBJ2-7	TGTGCCAGCAGTGATCTTAGGGATAGTCACGAGCAGTACTTC	CASSDLRDSHEQYF
TRBD2	-	TRBV5-1	TRBJ2-1	TGCGCCAGCAGCTTGGATCTAGCGGGAGTCAATGAGCAGTTCTTC	CASSLDLAGVNEQFF
TRBD2	-	TRBV5-1	TRBJ2-1	TGCGCCAGCAGCACCAGCGGGGGCTCCTACAATGAGCAGTTCTTC	CASSTSGGSYNEQFF
TRBD1	-	TRBV11-3	TRBJ2-7	TGTGCCAGCAGCACCGGGACAGGGTACGTCGAGCAGTACTTC	CASSTGTGYVEQYF
-	-	TRBV7-9	TRBJ2-5	TGTGCCAGCAGCCGTTGGGTCTCTGGTGGGGAGACCCAGTACTTC	CASSRWVSGGETQYF
-	-	TRBV6-1	TRBJ2-5	TGTGCCAGCGGGGTTGGGAGGTTCCAAGAGACCCAGTACTTC	CASGVGRFQETQYF
-	once	TRBV5-1	TRBJ2-7	TGCGCCAGCAGCTTGATGGGGGCCCTCCGTCGCGGGGAGCAGTACTTC	CASSLMGALRRGEQYF
TRBD2	-	TRBV30	TRBJ2-3	TGTGCCTGGAATCCCCCCGGGACTAGCGGGAGGATAGATACGCAGTATTTT	CAWNPPGTSGRIDTQYF
TRBD1	few	TRBV5-1	TRBJ1-5	TGCGCCAGCAGCCCAGGGGGTGAACAGCCCCAGCATTTT	CASSPGGEQPQHF
TRBD2	-	TRBV6-1	TRBJ2-7	TGTGCCAGCAGGAGAGGGAGGGATAGCTACGAGCAGTACTTC	CASRRGRDSYEQYF
TRBD2	once	TRBV11-2	TRBJ2-3	TGTGCCAGCAGCTTAGCGGGTGGGACTAGACGGCCAGATACGCAGTATTTT	CASSLAGGTRRPDTQYF
TRBD1	-	TRBV12-5	TRBJ1-5	TGTGCTAGTGGTTTGGGTAGACAGGGTAGACGAAGGGCAGATAGCAATCAGCCCCAGCATTTT	CASGLGRQGRRRADSNQPQHF
TRBD1	-	TRBV11-3	TRBJ2-7	TGTGCCAGCAGCTTTAGAAAGGGGGCTCTGTACGAGCAGTACTTC	CASSFRKGALYEQYF